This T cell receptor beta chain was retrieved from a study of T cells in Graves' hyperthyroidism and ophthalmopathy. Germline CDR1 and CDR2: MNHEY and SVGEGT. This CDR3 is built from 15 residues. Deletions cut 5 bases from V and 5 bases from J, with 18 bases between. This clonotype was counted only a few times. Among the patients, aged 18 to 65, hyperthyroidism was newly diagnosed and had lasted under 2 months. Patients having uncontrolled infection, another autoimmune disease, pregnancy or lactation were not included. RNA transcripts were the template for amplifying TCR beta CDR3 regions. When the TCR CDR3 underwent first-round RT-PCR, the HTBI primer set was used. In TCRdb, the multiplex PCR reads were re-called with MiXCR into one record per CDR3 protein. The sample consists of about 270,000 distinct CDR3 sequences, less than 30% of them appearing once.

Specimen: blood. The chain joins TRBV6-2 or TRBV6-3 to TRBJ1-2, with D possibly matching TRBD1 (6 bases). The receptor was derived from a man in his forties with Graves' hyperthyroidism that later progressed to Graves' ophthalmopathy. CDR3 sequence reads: CASSPRRLQGYGYTF. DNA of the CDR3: TGTGCCAGCAGTCCTAGGCGACTACAGGGTTATGGCTACACCTTC.